This TCR beta chain emerged from a study of radiotherapy plus CTLA-4 blockade in lung cancer. Across the study: Objective response was observed in around a sixth of patients, and disease control in 31%. Findings of the study overall: The best predictor of response was reported to be early blood T cell clone dynamics, with interferon-beta. Subsequent to radiotherapy plus ipilimumab, tumor-derived TCR clones underwent expansion in blood.

The repertoire was sequenced with immunoSEQ multiplex PCR; TCRdb's copy has only in-frame clones and lacks some. The data show about 59,000 clones, more than 70% seen once. With respect to this clone: Its target is unknown.

The study treated chemo-refractory metastatic non-small-cell lung cancer patients with focal radiation plus ipilimumab CTLA-4 blockade. V was shortened by 4 bases and J by 0 bases, with 10 bases between the two germline ends. This CDR3 region has 14 residues. Germline V CDR1 and CDR2: SQVTM, ANQGSEA. This material consisted of peripheral blood, taken from a patient treated with radiotherapy plus ipilimumab. The TCR comes from a human donor with non-small cell lung cancer who had a complete response to radiotherapy plus ipilimumab. The V and J genes are TRBV29-1 and TRBJ1-3; weak D call: TRBD1 (6 bases). CDR3 protein: CSVGTADSGNTIYF. CDR3 DNA: TGCAGCGTTGGGACAGCTGACTCTGGAAACACCATATATTTT. Combining the CDR3 with reference TRBV29-1 and TRBJ1-3 gives the whole variable domain SAVISQKPSRDICQRGTSLTIQCQVDSQVTMMFWYRQQPGQSLTLIATANQGSEATYESGFVIDKFPISRPNLTFSTLTVSNMSPEDSSIYLCSVGTADSGNTIYFGEGSWLTVV.